Listed below are T cell receptor beta chains from one sample, sequenced in a study of molecular identifiers for immune sequencing clone quantification. MiXCR was run by TCRdb on the PCR reads, yielding one entry per CDR3 protein. The data show more than 250,000 distinct CDR3 sequences, with about 22% seen just once and about 0.79% held by the top ten. The source material was naive CD8+ T cells from blood, with Jurkat cell RNA spiked in. The receptors here all came from a human donor in good health. Some libraries in this study had Jurkat cell RNA spiked in. Each CDR3 is given with its conserved first and last residue. D genes are given only for firm matches. Some rows have no size entry. The others give once, few or many, or a class for an expanded clone.

j_call,d_call,v_call,clone_size,cdr3_nt,cdr3_aa
TRBJ2-5,.,TRBV3-1,few,TGTGCCAGCAGCCAAGATGAAGGCAGGGTGGGAGAGACCCAGTACTTC,CASSQDEGRVGETQYF
TRBJ1-1,.,TRBV12-3/TRBV12-4,many,TGTGCCAGCAGTTTTCCTGATCGCTCGGCTGAAGCTTTCTTT,CASSFPDRSAEAFF
TRBJ2-6,.,TRBV10-3,few,TGTGCCATCAGTGAGTCTGGCTCTGGGGCCAACGTCCTGACTTTC,CAISESGSGANVLTF
TRBJ2-1,.,TRBV4-1,few,TGCGCCAGCAGCCGCGCCCGGGGGGCGTACAATGAGCAGTTCTTC,CASSRARGAYNEQFF
TRBJ1-3,TRBD1,TRBV4-3,many,TGCGCCAGCAGCCAAGGAGGGGGCTACTCTGGAAACACCATATATTTT,CASSQGGGYSGNTIYF
TRBJ2-7,.,TRBV5-4,many,TGTGCCAGCAGCTTGGAGTCCGGGACAACTCGGGACGAGCAGTACTTC,CASSLESGTTRDEQYF
TRBJ2-4,TRBD1,TRBV28,many,TGTGCCAGCAGTTTCGATGGCGGACAGGGGGTCATTCAGTACTTC,CASSFDGGQGVIQYF
TRBJ1-5,.,TRBV4-3,many,TGCGCCAGCAGCCAAGGGGAAGGGATTCAGCCCCAGCATTTT,CASSQGEGIQPQHF
TRBJ1-5,.,TRBV12-3/TRBV12-4,few,TGTGCCAGCAGTCTTACGCCGTCGGGTGGCAATCAGCCCCAGCATTTT,CASSLTPSGGNQPQHF
TRBJ1-3,.,TRBV7-9,many,TGTGCCAGCAGTTTACTCGGAAACACCATATATTTT,CASSLLGNTIYF
TRBJ1-1,.,TRBV30,many,TGTGCCTGGAGTGTACAAATCACTGAAGCTTTCTTT,CAWSVQITEAFF
TRBJ2-1,TRBD2,TRBV6-5,.,TGTGCCAGCAGTTCCTCGGGACTAGCGGGGGGAGGGCCCTACAATGAGCAGTTCTTC,CASSSSGLAGGGPYNEQFF
TRBJ2-2,TRBD2,TRBV2,few,TGTGCCAGCAGCCTACTAGCGGGGGGGCAGTCCGGGGAGCTGTTTTTT,CASSLLAGGQSGELFF
TRBJ2-6,.,TRBV7-9,many,TGTGCCAGCAGCCCCGCTGGGGCAGGGCGATATCCCTCTGGGGCCAACGTCCTGACTTTC,CASSPAGAGRYPSGANVLTF
TRBJ2-7,.,TRBV14,many,TGTGCCAGCAGCCAAGTCGGGGGCAGCTCCTACGAGCAGTACTTC,CASSQVGGSSYEQYF
TRBJ2-7,TRBD1,TRBV20-1,.,TGCAGTGCTCCCACGGGACAGAACTACGAGCAGTACTTC,CSAPTGQNYEQYF
TRBJ2-7,.,TRBV2,few,TGTGCCAGCCGTAGCGGCTCCTACGAGCAGTACTTC,CASRSGSYEQYF
TRBJ1-2,.,TRBV4-2,.,TGTGCCAGCAGCCAAGCTCAGGGAGACTATGGCTACACCTTC,CASSQAQGDYGYTF
TRBJ2-7,.,TRBV14,many,TGTGCCAGCAGCCAAGAGTTGCAGGGCTTTACGGGGTACGAGCAGTACTTC,CASSQELQGFTGYEQYF
TRBJ1-1,.,TRBV6-5,many,TGTGCCAGCAGTTACCCGACGGGGTCGTCCCCCACTGAAGCTTTCTTT,CASSYPTGSSPTEAFF
TRBJ1-5,.,TRBV12-3/TRBV12-4,many,TGTGCCAGCGACACGGGCGGCGGTCAGCCCCAGCATTTT,CASDTGGGQPQHF
TRBJ2-3,TRBD2,TRBV6-5,few,TGTGCCAGCAGTGCCACTAGCGGGCACAGCACAGATACGCAGTATTTT,CASSATSGHSTDTQYF
TRBJ2-7,.,TRBV5-6,many,TGTGCCAGCAGTGGACCGGCCATGGAGCAGTACTTC,CASSGPAMEQYF
TRBJ2-7,.,TRBV25-1,many,TGTGCCAGCAGCGACACGGGACCACCAGACTTC,CASSDTGPPDF
TRBJ2-3,TRBD2,TRBV28,many,TGTGCCAGCCGGGGTAACTTGTGGCGGGAGGAGGGAGATACGCAGTATTTT,CASRGNLWREEGDTQYF
TRBJ1-4,TRBD1,TRBV6-5,many,TGTGCCAGCAGCTACACCGGGACAGTGTTTTTT,CASSYTGTVFF
TRBJ2-5,.,TRBV10-3,few,TGTGCCATCAGTGAGTCGAATAACCCCCTATACCAAGAGACCCAGTACTTC,CAISESNNPLYQETQYF